This passage covers 19 T cell receptor beta chains from one sample sequenced in a study of persistence of HIV-infected CD4 T cells. Sequencing used immunoSEQ version 4 in survey mode. Sequencing used immunoSEQ multiplex PCR; TCRdb keeps in-frame clones, though not all of them. The sample has about 35,000 clones; over 65% are singletons. An overlapping HIV-1 Gag peptide pool stimulated these cells at roughly 0.97 ug/peptide/mL. CD40L/CD69 double-negative CD45RO-high memory CD4+ T cells were collected. The antigens these receptors bind are not known. Sample: cultured CD4+ T cells from PBMCs, taken from a patient who received antiretroviral therapy. These receptors originate from an adult with HIV. The donor label of this sample is uncertain.

This clone was recorded only once. This chain connects TRBV6-1 to TRBJ2-3, with TRBD2 matching over 9 bases. V lost 0 bases and J lost 1; bases outside the gene matches: 2. This CDR3 comprises 16 residues. Germline CDR1 MNHNS, CDR2 SASEGT. The DNA of the CDR3 is TGTGCCAGCAGTGAAGCTTTAGCGGGGGGCACAGATACGCAGTATTTT. This gives the protein CASSEALAGGTDTQYF.

This chain links TRBV7-8 with TRBJ2-7; D is undetermined. V lost 5 bases to trimming and J lost 2 bases, with 16 bases between them. Germline CDR1 SGHVS, CDR2 FQNEAQ. The CDR3 has 15 amino acids. The CDR3 sequence: CASSLPAVGTYEQYF. The CDR3, as DNA: TGTGCCAGCAGCCTCCCCGCGGTCGGCACCTACGAGCAGTACTTC.

V is TRBV9 and J is TRBJ1-4, with 7 bases that match TRBD1. The CDR3 is 16 residues long. With 3 bases clipped from V and 10 bases from J, the junction kept 15 bases outside the gene matches. CDR1 SGDLS and CDR2 YYNGEE come from the germline V gene. CDR3: CASSATGFPTSGKLFF. For the CDR3, the DNA is TGTGCCAGCAGCGCGACAGGGTTTCCGACCTCTGGAAAACTGTTTTTT.

The chain couples TRBV4-1 to TRBJ1-6, with TRBD1 identical over 7 bases. Germline CDR1 is MGHRA and CDR2 is YSYEKL. After removal of 3 bases from V and 8 bases from J, the junction contained 4 bases not matched to a gene. This CDR3 contains 14 residues. The CDR3 loop is CASSHPQGDSPLHF. In DNA, the CDR3 is TGCGCCAGCAGCCACCCCCAGGGGGATTCACCCCTCCACTTT.

The chain carries TRBV24-1 and TRBJ1-2; no clear D. The germline CDR1 and CDR2 sequences are KGHDR and SFDVKD. The CDR3 spans 11 residues. The V end lost 3 bases, the J end lost 5 bases, and 3 bases lay between the germline ends. The CDR3 spells CATSDHYGYTF. The DNA of the CDR3 is TGTGCCACCAGTGATCATTATGGCTACACCTTC.

The chain has TRBV4-1 and TRBJ2-5, with D perhaps TRBD1 (5 bases). The CDR3 loop spans 16 amino acids. The V end lost 1 base, the J end lost 5 bases, and 17 bases lay between the germline ends. The germline V gene encodes CDR1 MGHRA and CDR2 YSYEKL. Here the CDR3 reads CASSQGRRTNKETQYF. For the CDR3, the DNA is TGCGCCAGCAGCCAAGGCCGAAGGACAAACAAGGAGACCCAGTACTTC.

This sequence joins TRBV6-5 and TRBJ1-2; weak D call: TRBD1 (5 bases). This CDR3 is built from 13 residues. The germline V gene has CDR1 MNHEY and CDR2 SVGAGI. V dropped 7 bases and J dropped 2 bases, with 11 bases sitting between them. CDR3 sequence: CASKVGTNYGYTF. The CDR3 bases are TGTGCCAGCAAGGTCGGGACGAACTATGGCTACACCTTC.

The genes are TRBV18 and TRBJ1-6; 8 positions agree with TRBD1. The CDR3 is 16 residues long. V lost 4 bases, J lost 10 bases, and 12 bases stayed unmatched. Germline V gene sequence: CDR1 KGHSH, CDR2 LQKENI. The chain's CDR3 is CASSLFPGQEGSPLHF. The CDR3 bases are TGTGCCAGCTCACTATTCCCGGGACAGGAGGGATCACCCCTCCACTTT.

The chain links TRBV5-1 to TRBJ2-6; 7 bases match TRBD1. The ends lost 2 bases at V and 4 bases at J; junction bases unmatched: 3. This CDR3 has 15 residues. Per germline, CDR1 SGHRS and CDR2 YFSETQ. In DNA form, the CDR3 reads TGCGCCAGCAGCTTCACGGGACAGGGGGCCAACGTCCTGACTTTC. Its translation: CASSFTGQGANVLTF.

This clone was seen only a few times. The chain has TRBV5-4 and TRBJ2-7; D gene uncertain. V shed 4 bases and J shed 1 base, with 15 bases lying between them. This CDR3 contains 15 residues. CDR1 is SGHNT and CDR2 is YYREEE in the germline V gene (reference sequence). This chain's CDR3 is CASSLTRAFSYEQYF. DNA for the CDR3: TGTGCCAGCAGCCTAACACGGGCATTTTCCTACGAGCAGTACTTC.

The V and J genes are TRBV7-6 and TRBJ2-1; 9 positions agree with TRBD2. CDR1 and CDR2 from the germline V gene are SGHVS and FNYEAQ. This CDR3 region has 16 residues. V was clipped by 4 bases and J by 4 bases; unmatched bases: 8. CDR3 in DNA: TGTGCCAGCAGCTCGACTAGCGGAAGACTTTACAATGAGCAGTTCTTC. Protein product: CASSSTSGRLYNEQFF.

This rearrangement joins TRBV10-3 to TRBJ2-1; D may be TRBD1 (6 bases). This CDR3 has 13 amino acids. Per the germline V gene, CDR1 is ENHRY and CDR2 is SYGVKD. Between the trimmed V and J ends, which lost 4 bases and 5 bases, there was a span of 9 bases. The CDR3 here is CAISGQEHNEQFF. The CDR3 DNA reads as TGTGCCATCAGTGGACAGGAGCACAATGAGCAGTTCTTC.

The CDR3 DNA reads as TGCAGCGTTGAAAGCACTCGCGGGGGTGGCGGGGAGCTGTTTTTT. Its protein is CSVESTRGGGGELFF. The chain carries TRBV29-1 and TRBJ2-2; TRBD2 matches 7 bases. The V gene end was trimmed by 2 bases and the J gene end by 7 bases; junction bases not matched to a gene: 10. The CDR3 sequence is 15 residues long. Germline V gives CDR1 SQVTM, CDR2 ANQGSEA.

The chain carries TRBV5-4 and TRBJ1-4; 9 bases align to TRBD1. Germline CDR1 is SGHNT and CDR2 is YYREEE (reference sequence). V shed 3 bases and J 7 bases; nucleotides not matched to a gene: 4. The CDR3 contains 14 residues. CDR3 amino acids: CASSSGQGIEKLFF. As DNA, the CDR3 is TGTGCCAGCAGCTCGGGACAGGGTATTGAAAAACTGTTTTTT.

This rearrangement joins TRBV5-1 to TRBJ2-7; 9 bases fit TRBD1. From germline, CDR1 is SGHRS and CDR2 YFSETQ. After removal of 5 bases from V and 1 base from J, the junction contained 13 bases not matched to a gene. The CDR3 length is 17 residues. CDR3 sequence (DNA): TGCGCCAGCAGGCTACAGGGGGCAAAAGTAGGATCCTACGAGCAGTACTTC. As protein: CASRLQGAKVGSYEQYF. The full variable domain, its missing parts supplied by reference TRBV5-1 and TRBJ2-7, is KAGVTQTPRYLIKTRGQQVTLSCSPISGHRSVSWYQQTPGQGLQFLFEYFSETQRNKGNFPGRFSGRQFSNSRSEMNVSTLELGDSALYLCASRLQGAKVGSYEQYFGPGTRLTVT.

V is TRBV5-4 and J is TRBJ2-4, with D perhaps matching TRBD2 (7 bases). Per germline, CDR1 SGHNT and CDR2 YYREEE (reference sequence). The V and J ends lost 2 bases and 6 bases respectively, with 12 bases between them. The CDR3 extends over 14 amino acids. The CDR3 spells CASSFRGALNIQYF. The DNA for the CDR3 is TGTGCCAGCAGCTTTCGGGGGGCCCTAAACATTCAGTACTTC.

The table lists this clone with a few counts. This chain connects TRBV7-2 to TRBJ2-1; D is undetermined. CDR3 length equals 15 residues. Germline loops: CDR1 SGHTA, CDR2 FQGNSA. With 1 base removed from V and 4 bases from J, the gap between germline ends came to 11 bases. CDR3 in amino acids: CASSLVFTAYNEQFF. The DNA of the CDR3 is TGTGCCAGCAGCTTAGTCTTTACAGCTTACAATGAGCAGTTCTTC.

The chain carries TRBV5-8 and TRBJ2-1, with no clear D. Trimming took 4 bases from V and 2 from J, leaving 13 bases between them. Germline-derived CDR1 and CDR2 are SGHTS and YDEGEE. This CDR3 has 15 amino acids. The CDR3 loop reads CASSPVTTPYNEQFF. Written as DNA, the CDR3 is TGTGCCAGCAGCCCGGTTACTACCCCCTACAATGAGCAGTTCTTC.

The chain employs TRBV3-1 (or the pseudogene TRBV3-2) and TRBJ2-3, with 7 bases matching TRBD2. V lost 5 bases and J lost 1; bases outside the gene matches: 15. The CDR3 is 18 residues long. The germline V gene has CDR1 LGHDT and CDR2 YNNKEL (reference sequence). DNA of the CDR3: TGTGCCAGCAGCGTCAAGGGGTTGTCCGCGGGGGGCACAGATACGCAGTATTTT. Protein: CASSVKGLSAGGTDTQYF.